Here is one T cell receptor (beta chain) with its context. TCRdb keeps only in-frame clones here, not all; method: immunoSEQ multiplex PCR. The data show 75,000 to 90,000 clones, roughly 82% seen once. The sample originates from a study of PD-L1 blockade in urothelial cancer. Whole-study context: Reported median T cell count for blood samples was more than 110,000.

The V segment lost 4 bases and the J segment 2 bases; nucleotides outside the gene matches: 3. Germline values: CDR1 SGHVS, CDR2 FQNEAQ. The CDR3 totals 14 residues. This chain uses TRBV7-8 with TRBJ2-3; 7 bases fit TRBD1. This clonotype was sampled from a man aged 65 to 79 with urothelial cancer. Material: PBMCs, obtained around atezolizumab (anti-PD-L1) treatment. Here the CDR3 DNA reads TGTGCCAGCAGCTCGACAGGGCCCACAGATACGCAGTATTTT. It yields the protein CASSSTGPTDTQYF.